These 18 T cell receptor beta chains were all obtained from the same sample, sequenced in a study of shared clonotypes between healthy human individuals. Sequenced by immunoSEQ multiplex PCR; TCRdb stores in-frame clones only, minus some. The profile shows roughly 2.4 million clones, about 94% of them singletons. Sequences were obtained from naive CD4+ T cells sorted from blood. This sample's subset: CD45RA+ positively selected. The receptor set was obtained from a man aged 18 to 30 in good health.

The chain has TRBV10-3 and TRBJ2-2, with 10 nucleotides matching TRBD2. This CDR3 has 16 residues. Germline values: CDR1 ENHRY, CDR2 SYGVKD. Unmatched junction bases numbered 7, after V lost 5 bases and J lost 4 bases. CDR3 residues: CAISPVAGGFTGELFF. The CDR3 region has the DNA TGTGCCATCAGTCCGGTAGCGGGAGGCTTCACCGGGGAGCTGTTTTTT.

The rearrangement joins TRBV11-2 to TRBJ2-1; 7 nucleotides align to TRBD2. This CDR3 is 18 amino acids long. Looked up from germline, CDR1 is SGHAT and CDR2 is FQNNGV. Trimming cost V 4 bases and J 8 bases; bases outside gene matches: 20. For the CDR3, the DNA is TGTGCCAGCAGCTCTTATTCGGGTTCGGCGGGAGTGTTAGATGAGCAGTTCTTC. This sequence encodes CASSSYSGSAGVLDEQFF.

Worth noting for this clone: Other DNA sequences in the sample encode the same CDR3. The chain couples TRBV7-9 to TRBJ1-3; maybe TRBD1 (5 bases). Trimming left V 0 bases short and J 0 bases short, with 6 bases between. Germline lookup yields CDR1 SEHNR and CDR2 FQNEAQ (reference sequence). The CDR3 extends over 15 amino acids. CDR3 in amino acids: CASSLAGTSGNTIYF. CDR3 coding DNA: TGTGCCAGCAGCTTAGCGGGGACCTCTGGAAACACCATATATTTT.

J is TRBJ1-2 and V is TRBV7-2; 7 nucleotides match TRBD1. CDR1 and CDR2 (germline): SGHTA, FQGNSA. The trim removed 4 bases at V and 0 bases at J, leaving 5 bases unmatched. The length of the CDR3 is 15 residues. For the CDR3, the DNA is TGTGCCAGCAGCTCCTCCGGGACAGCTAACTATGGCTACACCTTC. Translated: CASSSSGTANYGYTF.

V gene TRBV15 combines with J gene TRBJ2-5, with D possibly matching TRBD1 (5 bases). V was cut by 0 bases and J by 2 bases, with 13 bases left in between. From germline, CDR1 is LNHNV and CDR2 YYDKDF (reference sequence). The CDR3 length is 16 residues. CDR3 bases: TGTGCCACCAGCAGAGATAAGCAGGGATCGCAAGAGACCCAGTACTTC. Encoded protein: CATSRDKQGSQETQYF.

The CDR3 here is CASSLSPTAQETQYF. CDR3 bases: TGTGCCAGCAGCTTATCCCCCACAGCTCAAGAGACCCAGTACTTC. The chain recombines TRBV5-4 with TRBJ2-5; the D is unclear. Per the germline V gene, CDR1 is SGHNT and CDR2 is YYREEE (reference sequence). With 2 bases removed from V and 2 bases from J, the gap between germline ends came to 13 bases. This CDR3 is 15 amino acids long.

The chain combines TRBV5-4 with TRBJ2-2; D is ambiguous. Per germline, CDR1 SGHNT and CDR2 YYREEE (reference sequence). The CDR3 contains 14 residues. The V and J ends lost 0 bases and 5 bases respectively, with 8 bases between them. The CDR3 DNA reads TGTGCCAGCAGCTTGGAATCCAATACCGGGGAGCTGTTTTTT. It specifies CASSLESNTGELFF.

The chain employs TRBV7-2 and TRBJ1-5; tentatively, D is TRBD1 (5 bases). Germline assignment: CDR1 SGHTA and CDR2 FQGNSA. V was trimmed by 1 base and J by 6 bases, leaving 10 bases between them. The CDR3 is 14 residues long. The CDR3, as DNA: TGTGCCAGCAGCTTAGTAGCGGGGACTCAGCCCCAGCATTTT. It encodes CASSLVAGTQPQHF.

CDR3 bases: TGCGCCAGCAGTGAGAGACAGAGGAACACCGGGGAGCTGTTTTTT. Translation: CASSERQRNTGELFF. V usage is TRBV10-1 and J usage is TRBJ2-2, with a tentative D call TRBD1 (5 bases). Germline V gene lookup returns CDR1 WNHNN and CDR2 SYGVQD (reference sequence). The CDR3 loop spans 15 amino acids. V was shortened by 2 bases and J by 1 base, with 8 bases between the two germline ends.

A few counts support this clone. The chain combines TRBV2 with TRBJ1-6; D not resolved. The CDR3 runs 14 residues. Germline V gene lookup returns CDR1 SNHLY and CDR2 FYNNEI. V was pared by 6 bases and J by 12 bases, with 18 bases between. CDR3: CASRVAEGLIPLHF. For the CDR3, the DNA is TGTGCCAGCAGAGTAGCTGAGGGCTTAATACCCCTCCACTTT. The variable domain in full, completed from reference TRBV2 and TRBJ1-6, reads EPEVTQTPSHQVTQMGQEVILRCVPISNHLYFYWYRQILGQKVEFLVSFYNNEISEKSEIFDDQFSVERPDGSNFTLKIRSTKLEDSAMYFCASRVAEGLIPLHFGNGTRLTVT.

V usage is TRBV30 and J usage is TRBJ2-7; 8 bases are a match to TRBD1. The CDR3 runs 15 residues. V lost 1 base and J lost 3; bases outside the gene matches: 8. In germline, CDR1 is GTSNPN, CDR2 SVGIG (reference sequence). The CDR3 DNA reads TGTGCCTGGAGTGCTCTCCGGACAGGGCTCTACGAGCAGTACTTC. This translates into CAWSALRTGLYEQYF.

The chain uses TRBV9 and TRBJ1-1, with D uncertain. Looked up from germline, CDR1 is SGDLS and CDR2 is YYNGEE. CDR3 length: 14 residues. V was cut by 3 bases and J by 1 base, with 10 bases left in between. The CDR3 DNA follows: TGTGCCAGCAGCGCCTGGACCCGGAACACTGAAGCTTTCTTT. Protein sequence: CASSAWTRNTEAFF.

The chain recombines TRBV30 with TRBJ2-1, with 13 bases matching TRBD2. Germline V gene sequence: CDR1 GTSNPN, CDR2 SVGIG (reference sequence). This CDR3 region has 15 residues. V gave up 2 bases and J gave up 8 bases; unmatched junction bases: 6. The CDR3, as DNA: TGTGCCTGGAGTTTCGGACTAGCGGGAGACTATGAGCAGTTCTTC. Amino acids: CAWSFGLAGDYEQFF.

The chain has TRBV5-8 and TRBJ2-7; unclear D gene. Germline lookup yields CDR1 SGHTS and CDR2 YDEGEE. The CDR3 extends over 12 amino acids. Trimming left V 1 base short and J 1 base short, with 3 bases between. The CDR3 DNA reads TGTGCCAGCAGCTTGATTTCCTACGAGCAGTACTTC. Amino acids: CASSLISYEQYF.

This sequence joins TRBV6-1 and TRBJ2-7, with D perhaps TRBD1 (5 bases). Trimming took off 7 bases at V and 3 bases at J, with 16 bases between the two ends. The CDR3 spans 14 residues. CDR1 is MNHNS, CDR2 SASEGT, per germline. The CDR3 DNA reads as TGTGCCAGCACCCTCTTCGACAGACTCTACGAGCAGTACTTC. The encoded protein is CASTLFDRLYEQYF.

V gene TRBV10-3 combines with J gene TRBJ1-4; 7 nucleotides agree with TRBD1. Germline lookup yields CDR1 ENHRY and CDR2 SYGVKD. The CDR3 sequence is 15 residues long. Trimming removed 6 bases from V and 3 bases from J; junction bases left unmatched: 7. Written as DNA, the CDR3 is TGTGCCATCAGATCTATGACAGGGCCTAATGAAAAACTGTTTTTT. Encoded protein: CAIRSMTGPNEKLFF.

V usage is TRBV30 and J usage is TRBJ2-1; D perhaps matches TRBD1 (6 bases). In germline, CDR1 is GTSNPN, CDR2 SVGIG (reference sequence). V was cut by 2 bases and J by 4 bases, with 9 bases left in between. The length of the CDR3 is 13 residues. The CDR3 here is CAWSTQGYNEQFF. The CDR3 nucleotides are TGTGCCTGGAGTACACAGGGTTACAATGAGCAGTTCTTC.

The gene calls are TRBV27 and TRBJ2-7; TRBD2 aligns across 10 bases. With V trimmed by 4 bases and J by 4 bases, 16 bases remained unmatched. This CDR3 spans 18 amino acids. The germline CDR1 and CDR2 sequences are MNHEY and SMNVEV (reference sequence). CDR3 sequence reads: CASSSPLDVAGGRYEQYF. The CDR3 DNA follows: TGTGCCAGCAGTTCCCCTCTAGATGTAGCGGGAGGAAGGTACGAGCAGTACTTC.